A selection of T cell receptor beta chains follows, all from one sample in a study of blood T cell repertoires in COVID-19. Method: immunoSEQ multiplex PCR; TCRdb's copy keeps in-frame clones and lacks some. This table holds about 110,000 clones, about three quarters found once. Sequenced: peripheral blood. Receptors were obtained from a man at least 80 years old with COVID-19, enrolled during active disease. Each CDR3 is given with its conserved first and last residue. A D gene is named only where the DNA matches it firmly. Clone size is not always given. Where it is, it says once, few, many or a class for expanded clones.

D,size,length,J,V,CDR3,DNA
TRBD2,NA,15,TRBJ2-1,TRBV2,CASRLGSGVYNEQFF,TGTGCCAGCAGATTAGGTAGCGGGGTTTACAATGAGCAGTTCTTC
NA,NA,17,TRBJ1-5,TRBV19,CASSTGIGFNGNQPQHF,TGTGCCAGTAGTACAGGGATAGGTTTTAATGGCAATCAGCCCCAGCATTTT
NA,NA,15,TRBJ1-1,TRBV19,CASSVQGSGNTEAFF,TGTGCCAGTAGTGTACAGGGTTCGGGTAACACTGAAGCTTTCTTT
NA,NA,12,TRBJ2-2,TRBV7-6,CASSTDSGELFF,TGTGCCAGCAGCACGGACAGCGGGGAGCTGTTTTTT
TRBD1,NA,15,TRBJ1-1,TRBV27,CASSPWDRENTEAFF,TGTGCCAGCAGTCCTTGGGACAGGGAAAACACTGAAGCTTTCTTT
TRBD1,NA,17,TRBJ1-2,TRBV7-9,CASSHSRDRGEVNGYTF,TGTGCCAGCAGCCACTCGCGGGACAGGGGCGAGGTCAATGGCTACACCTTC
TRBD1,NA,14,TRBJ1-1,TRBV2,CASQTGGGWTEAFF,TGTGCCAGCCAAACAGGGGGCGGATGGACTGAAGCTTTCTTT
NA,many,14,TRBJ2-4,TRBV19,CASTPGVAKNIQYF,TGTGCCAGTACACCGGGAGTAGCCAAAAACATTCAGTACTTC
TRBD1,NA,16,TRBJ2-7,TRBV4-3,CASSQDRTGGRYEQYF,TGCGCCAGCAGCCAAGATAGAACAGGGGGCAGGTACGAGCAGTACTTC
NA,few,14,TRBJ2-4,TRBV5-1,CASSSAGRVDIQYF,TGCGCCAGCAGCTCCGCCGGCAGGGTGGACATTCAGTACTTC
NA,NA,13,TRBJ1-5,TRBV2,CASGLEGDQPQHF,TGTGCCAGCGGGTTAGAGGGGGATCAGCCCCAGCATTTT
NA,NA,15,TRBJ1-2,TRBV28,CASTVDAGGLNGYTF,TGTGCCAGCACTGTCGACGCGGGAGGGCTGAATGGCTACACCTTC
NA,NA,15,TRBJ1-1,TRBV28,CASSLGGGVGTEAFF,TGTGCCAGCAGCCTGGGCGGGGGGGTTGGTACTGAAGCTTTCTTT
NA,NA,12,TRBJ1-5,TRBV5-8,CASSLNAQPQHF,TGTGCCAGCAGCTTGAACGCACAACCCCAGCATTTT
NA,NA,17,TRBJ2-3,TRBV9,CASTRSVHGEVADTQYF,TGTGCCAGCACCCGGAGTGTTCATGGGGAGGTGGCAGATACGCAGTATTTT
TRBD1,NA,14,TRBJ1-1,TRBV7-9,CASSADRGNAEAFF,TGTGCCAGCAGCGCGGACAGGGGAAACGCTGAAGCTTTCTTT
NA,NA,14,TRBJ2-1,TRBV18,CASSPSWTANEQFF,TGTGCCAGCTCACCATCCTGGACAGCCAATGAGCAGTTCTTC
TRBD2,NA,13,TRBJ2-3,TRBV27,CASSSAGGDTQYF,TGTGCCAGCAGTTCGGCGGGGGGAGATACGCAGTATTTT
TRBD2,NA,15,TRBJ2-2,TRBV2,CASKLAGGNTGELFF,TGTGCCAGCAAGTTAGCGGGAGGGAACACCGGGGAGCTGTTTTTT
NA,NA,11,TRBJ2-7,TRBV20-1,CSARISYEQYF,TGCAGTGCTAGAATCAGCTACGAGCAGTACTTC
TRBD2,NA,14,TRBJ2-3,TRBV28,CASSLAGGADTQYF,TGTGCCAGCAGTTTAGCGGGAGGTGCAGATACGCAGTATTTT
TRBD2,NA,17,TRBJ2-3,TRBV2,CASSARVSGTGTDTQYF,TGTGCCAGCAGTGCGAGAGTTAGCGGGACGGGGACAGATACGCAGTATTTT
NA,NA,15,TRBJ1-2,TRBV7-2,CASSLEGVGGVGYTF,TGTGCCAGCAGCTTAGAGGGCGTCGGGGGGGTTGGCTACACCTTC
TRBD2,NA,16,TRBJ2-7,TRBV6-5,CASSYSSGGKAYEQYF,TGTGCCAGCAGTTACTCATCGGGAGGTAAGGCCTACGAGCAGTACTTC
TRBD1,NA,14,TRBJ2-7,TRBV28,CASSLGQYSYEQYF,TGTGCCAGCAGTTTGGGACAGTACTCCTACGAGCAGTACTTC
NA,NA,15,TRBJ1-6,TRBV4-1,CASSQTPRLNSPLHF,TGCGCCAGCAGCCAAACCCCACGGTTGAATTCACCCCTCCACTTT
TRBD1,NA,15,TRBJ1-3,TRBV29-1,CSVLWTGVSGNTIYF,TGCAGCGTCCTGTGGACAGGGGTCTCTGGAAACACCATATATTTT
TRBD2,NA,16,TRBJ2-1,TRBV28,CASSLSLAGAYNEQFF,TGTGCCAGCAGTTTATCACTAGCGGGAGCCTACAATGAGCAGTTCTTC
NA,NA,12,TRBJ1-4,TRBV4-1,CASKDSNEKLFF,TGCGCCAGCAAAGACAGTAATGAAAAACTGTTTTTT
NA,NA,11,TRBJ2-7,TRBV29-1,CSVAQGPEQYF,TGCAGCGTTGCGCAGGGTCCCGAGCAGTACTTC
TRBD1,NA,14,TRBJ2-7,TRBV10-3,CAISERTGTNEQYF,TGTGCCATCAGTGAACGGACAGGGACCAACGAGCAGTACTTC
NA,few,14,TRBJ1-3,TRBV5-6,CASSSRYAGNTIYF,TGTGCCAGCAGCTCCCGGTACGCTGGAAACACCATATATTTT
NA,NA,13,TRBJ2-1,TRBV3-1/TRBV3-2,CASSQGEDDSEIF,TGTGCCAGCAGCCAGGGGGAGGATGATAGCGAGATCTTC
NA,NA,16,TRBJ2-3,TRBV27,CASSLEAAEPADTQYF,TGTGCCAGCAGTTTAGAAGCAGCGGAGCCGGCAGATACGCAGTATTTT
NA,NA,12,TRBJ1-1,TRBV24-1,CATSGTFGEAFF,TGTGCCACCTCCGGGACATTTGGAGAAGCTTTCTTT
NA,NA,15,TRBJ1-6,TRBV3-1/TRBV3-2,CASSPLGHSGSPLHF,TGTGCCAGCAGCCCTTTGGGACACTCAGGTTCACCCCTCCACTTT